The present TCR beta chain was sequenced within a study of blood T cell repertoires in COVID-19. Study-level information: T cells, B-cell-depleted T cells, or PBMCs provided the cDNA or gDNA that served as material.

The CDR3 contains 15 residues. Germline CDR1 and CDR2: SGHRS and YFSETQ. J gave up 0 bases and V 4 bases, and 3 bases lay outside the gene matches. Profiled with immunoSEQ multiplex PCR; TCRdb holds only in-frame clones, not every one. The sample consists of about 310,000 clones, around 87% of them appearing once. The chain recombines TRBV5-1 with TRBJ2-1, with 8 bases aligning to TRBD2. Sequencing was performed on peripheral blood. The TCR comes from a woman aged 40 to 49 with COVID-19, enrolled during active disease. CDR3 amino acids: CASSTGTSSYNEQFF. The CDR3 nucleotides read TGCGCCAGCAGCACCGGGACTAGCTCCTACAATGAGCAGTTCTTC.